Following are 24 T cell receptor beta chains from one sample sequenced in a study of blood T cell repertoires in COVID-19. Generated by immunoSEQ multiplex PCR, the TCRdb table keeps only in-frame clones and is missing some. The table includes 200,000 to 300,000 clones, 86% detected once. Specimen: peripheral blood. The receptors originated from a man aged 55-75 years with acute or convalescent COVID-19.

This chain connects TRBV28 to TRBJ2-5, with 7 bases that match TRBD1. Unmatched junction bases numbered 3, after V lost 5 bases and J lost 0 bases. Looked up from germline, CDR1 is MDHEN and CDR2 is SYDVKM. This CDR3 contains 14 residues. The CDR3 loop is CASSGTAYQETQYF. As DNA, the CDR3 is TGTGCCAGCAGTGGGACAGCGTACCAAGAGACCCAGTACTTC.

This rearrangement joins TRBV7-2 to TRBJ2-7, with a possible D match to TRBD2 (6 bases). The V end lost 1 base, the J end lost 5 bases, and 12 bases lay between the germline ends. Germline CDR1 SGHTA, CDR2 FQGNSA. The CDR3 covers 14 residues. The CDR3 DNA follows: TGTGCCAGCAGCTTAGAAGGAGGGATCAACGAGCAGTACTTC. It is translated as CASSLEGGINEQYF.

V and J are TRBV27 and TRBJ2-7; 12 nucleotides agree with TRBD2. Germline CDR1 MNHEY, CDR2 SMNVEV (reference sequence). There are 13 residues in the CDR3. The J segment lost 6 bases and the V segment lost 8 bases, leaving 5 bases of the junction unmatched. The CDR3 region has the DNA TGTGCCAGCGCTAGCGGGAGGGCTCTCGAGCAGTACTTC. Protein product: CASASGRALEQYF.

A remark on this clone: The germline gene is not matched at one end of the junction; a read error may be the cause. The rearrangement links TRBV12-3 or TRBV12-4 to TRBJ2-7; weak D call: TRBD2 (6 bases). The CDR3 totals 10 residues. The CDR3 DNA sequence: TGTGCCAGCAGTTTGGAGGGTACCCCCTTC. This translates into CASSLEGTPF.

V gene TRBV7-9 combines with J gene TRBJ2-5; D is unclear. Trimming shortened V by 2 bases and J by 2 bases, and 12 bases separated the two germline ends. Germline V lookup: CDR1 SEHNR, CDR2 FQNEAQ (reference sequence). This CDR3 comprises 15 residues. CDR3 in amino acids: CASSLFLRNQETQYF. The CDR3 DNA reads TGTGCCAGCAGCTTATTTTTGCGGAATCAAGAGACCCAGTACTTC.

The rearrangement joins TRBV19 to TRBJ1-5, with 7 nucleotides matching TRBD1. Germline V gene lookup returns CDR1 LNHDA and CDR2 SQIVND (reference sequence). The CDR3 runs to 13 residues. With 4 bases clipped from V and 4 bases from J, the junction kept 1 base outside the gene matches. The CDR3 sequence: CASSTQGNQPQHF. The CDR3 nucleotides are TGTGCCAGTAGTACACAGGGGAATCAGCCCCAGCATTTT.

The chain has TRBV7-2 and TRBJ1-1; TRBD1 is a possible D gene (5 bases). From germline, CDR1 is SGHTA and CDR2 FQGNSA. The CDR3 sequence is 11 residues long. V dropped 9 bases and J dropped 10 bases, with 15 bases sitting between them. The CDR3 DNA is TGTGCCAGTTCTGCAGGGAATTCAGCTTTCTTT. Encoded protein: CASSAGNSAFF.

Concerning this clone itself: The same CDR3 is also encoded by other DNA sequences in this sample. The chain joins TRBV19 to TRBJ2-5; D gene unclear. CDR3 length: 10 amino acids. Germline assignment: CDR1 LNHDA and CDR2 SQIVND (reference sequence). Trimming stripped 9 bases from V and 5 bases from J, with 7 bases between. CDR3 DNA: TGTGCCAGCGGTCGGGAGACCCAGTACTTC. Translation: CASGRETQYF. Drawing the rest from reference TRBV19 and TRBJ2-5, the complete variable domain is DGGITQSPKYLFRKEGQNVTLSCEQNLNHDAMYWYRQDPGQGLRLIYYSQIVNDFQKGDIAEGYSVSREKKESFPLTVTSAQKNPTAFYLCASGRETQYFGPGTRLLVL.

Only one count was recorded for this clone. The V gene is TRBV24-1, the J gene TRBJ2-1, with 11 bases aligning to TRBD2. The trim removed 6 bases at V and 4 bases at J, leaving 22 bases unmatched. Germline V CDR1 and CDR2: KGHDR, SFDVKD. The CDR3 sequence is 21 residues long. In nucleotides, the CDR3 is TGTGCCACCAGTCAAACAGGGGTGTGGGGTGGGACTAGCGGAAGGTACAATGAGCAGTTCTTC. Protein product: CATSQTGVWGGTSGRYNEQFF.

The chain uses TRBV5-1 and TRBJ2-5; D gene uncertain. There are 14 residues in the CDR3. The germline V gene encodes CDR1 SGHRS and CDR2 YFSETQ. Trimming pared 0 bases from V and 5 bases from J, leaving 11 bases between. DNA for the CDR3: TGCGCCAGCAGCTTGGGCCTCCCCGCGGAGACCCAGTACTTC. As protein: CASSLGLPAETQYF.

CDR3 residues: CASGLEPYNEQFF. In DNA, the CDR3 is TGTGCTAGTGGTTTGGAGCCTTACAATGAGCAGTTCTTC. V and J are TRBV12-5 and TRBJ2-1, with unresolved D. V was shortened by 1 base and J by 4 bases, with 5 bases between the two germline ends. Germline values: CDR1 LGHNT, CDR2 FRNRAP. The CDR3 has 13 residues.

This chain connects TRBV6-6 to TRBJ1-5; tentative D call: TRBD1 (6 bases). Trimming took off 5 bases at V and 5 bases at J, with 13 bases between the two ends. This CDR3 is built from 14 residues. Germline CDR1 is MNHNY and CDR2 is SVGAGI (reference sequence). CDR3 DNA: TGTGCCAGCAGTCGGGGGGCGGGGGATCAGCCCCAGCATTTT. Translation: CASSRGAGDQPQHF.

The V call is TRBV29-1, the J call TRBJ1-2; possibly TRBD1 for D (5 bases). Germline assignment: CDR1 SQVTM and CDR2 ANQGSEA. V was shortened by 6 bases and J by 6 bases, with 11 bases between the two germline ends. The CDR3 covers 11 residues. CDR3 sequence: CSVRERDGYTF. Written as DNA, the CDR3 is TGCAGCGTCAGGGAGCGGGATGGCTACACCTTC.

Concerning this clone: This CDR3 is also generated by other DNA sequences in the sample. The CDR3 bases are TGTGCCAGCAGCTTAGGTCGGGGGTACACTGAAGCTTTCTTT. It is translated as CASSLGRGYTEAFF. V gene TRBV11-3 combines with J gene TRBJ1-1, with a weak D call TRBD1 (5 bases). The CDR3 covers 14 residues. Germline CDR1 reads SGHNT; CDR2 reads YENEEA. V dropped 1 base and J dropped 3 bases, with 9 bases sitting between them.

This clone was picked up one time. The chain employs TRBV14 and TRBJ2-1; the D gene is possibly TRBD2 (6 bases). The germline V and J ends were trimmed by 6 bases and 12 bases, with 18 bases remaining between them. The germline V gene has CDR1 SGHDN and CDR2 FVKESK. This CDR3 is 13 amino acids long. This CDR3 is CASRPGTGSGQFF. The CDR3 bases are TGTGCCAGCAGACCCGGGACTGGCTCCGGGCAGTTCTTC.

V is TRBV24-1 and J is TRBJ2-5; 11 nucleotides align to TRBD1. Trimming at V came to 6 bases and at J to 5 bases, leaving 7 bases not matched to a gene. CDR3 length: 15 residues. CDR1 is KGHDR and CDR2 is SFDVKD in the germline V gene. The CDR3 loop is CATSTWTGGRETQYF. In DNA, the CDR3 is TGTGCCACCAGTACTTGGACAGGGGGCCGGGAGACCCAGTACTTC.

The table lists this clone with a few counts. The chain has TRBV30 and TRBJ2-7; 12 bases map to TRBD2. The CDR3 covers 16 residues. In germline, CDR1 is GTSNPN, CDR2 SVGIG (reference sequence). The V segment lost 4 bases and the J segment 6 bases; nucleotides outside the gene matches: 13. The CDR3 region is CAWTPETSGSHGEQYF. The CDR3, as DNA: TGTGCCTGGACCCCGGAGACTAGCGGGAGCCACGGCGAGCAGTACTTC.

The table lists this clone with a count of one. The gene calls are TRBV27 and TRBJ2-7, with 8 positions matching TRBD2. There are 15 residues in the CDR3. Trimming cost V 4 bases and J 7 bases; bases outside gene matches: 12. Germline V gives CDR1 MNHEY, CDR2 SMNVEV (reference sequence). This CDR3 reads CASSSPGLAAWEQYF. The CDR3, as DNA: TGTGCCAGCAGTTCCCCCGGACTAGCCGCCTGGGAGCAGTACTTC.

This sequence joins TRBV28 and TRBJ2-7; TRBD1 matches at 8 bases. The junction had 10 bases not matched to a gene; V was cut back by 0 bases and J by 3 bases. Germline CDR1 reads MDHEN; CDR2 reads SYDVKM. The CDR3 sequence is 17 residues long. CDR3 sequence reads: CASSLWLRQGAHYEQYF. The CDR3 DNA reads as TGTGCCAGCAGTTTATGGTTGAGGCAGGGGGCCCACTACGAGCAGTACTTC.

The chain has TRBV30 and TRBJ1-1; D call uncertain. V lost 1 base and J 8 bases, leaving 8 bases between the germline ends. Germline lookup yields CDR1 GTSNPN and CDR2 SVGIG (reference sequence). The CDR3 contains 11 residues. The CDR3 nucleotides read TGTGCCTGGAGTGCACAACAAGAAGCTTTCTTT. Amino acid sequence: CAWSAQQEAFF.

This sequence joins TRBV7-3 and TRBJ1-1; possibly TRBD1 for D (5 bases). CDR3 size: 13 residues. Germline V gene data show CDR1 as SGHTA and CDR2 as FQGTGA. Trimming removed 2 bases from V and 4 bases from J, with 8 bases in between. The CDR3 DNA is TGTGCCAGCAGCTTAGAAGGGGTCACTGAAGCTTTCTTT. It specifies CASSLEGVTEAFF.

The chain recombines TRBV19 with TRBJ1-1, with TRBD1 matching over 8 bases. This CDR3 is built from 15 residues. J was trimmed by 4 bases and V by 5 bases; bases with no gene match: 9. CDR1 and CDR2 from the germline V gene are LNHDA and SQIVND (reference sequence). The CDR3 DNA sequence: TGTGCCAGTAGTTCAGACAGGGGTTTGGGCACTGAAGCTTTCTTT. Residues: CASSSDRGLGTEAFF.

The gene calls are TRBV10-3 and TRBJ2-2; 14 bases fit TRBD2. The junction had 6 bases not matched to a gene; V was cut back by 4 bases and J by 5 bases. CDR3 length: 17 residues. Per germline, CDR1 ENHRY and CDR2 SYGVKD. CDR3: CAISGTSGRPGTGELFF. In DNA, the CDR3 is TGTGCCATCAGTGGGACTAGCGGGAGGCCCGGAACCGGGGAGCTGTTTTTT.

J is TRBJ2-7 and V is TRBV27, with 11 bases matching TRBD1. This CDR3 has 16 residues. CDR1 and CDR2 from the germline V gene are MNHEY and SMNVEV (reference sequence). Unmatched junction bases numbered 5, after V lost 0 bases and J lost 4 bases. CDR3 region: CASSLSGGTGGYEQYF. The CDR3 DNA is TGTGCCAGCAGTTTATCGGGCGGGACAGGGGGTTACGAGCAGTACTTC.